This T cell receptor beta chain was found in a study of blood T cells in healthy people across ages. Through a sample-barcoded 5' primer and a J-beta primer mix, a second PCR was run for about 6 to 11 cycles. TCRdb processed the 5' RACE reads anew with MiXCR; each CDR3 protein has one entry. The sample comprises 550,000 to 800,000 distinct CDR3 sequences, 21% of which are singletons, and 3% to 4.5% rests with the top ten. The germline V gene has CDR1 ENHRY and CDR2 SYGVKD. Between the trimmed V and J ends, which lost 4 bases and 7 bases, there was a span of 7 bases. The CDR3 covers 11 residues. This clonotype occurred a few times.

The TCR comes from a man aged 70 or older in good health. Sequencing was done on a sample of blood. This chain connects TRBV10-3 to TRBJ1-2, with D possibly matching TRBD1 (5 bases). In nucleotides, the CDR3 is TGTGCCATCAGTGGGGGGATTGGCTACACCTTC. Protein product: CAISGGIGYTF.